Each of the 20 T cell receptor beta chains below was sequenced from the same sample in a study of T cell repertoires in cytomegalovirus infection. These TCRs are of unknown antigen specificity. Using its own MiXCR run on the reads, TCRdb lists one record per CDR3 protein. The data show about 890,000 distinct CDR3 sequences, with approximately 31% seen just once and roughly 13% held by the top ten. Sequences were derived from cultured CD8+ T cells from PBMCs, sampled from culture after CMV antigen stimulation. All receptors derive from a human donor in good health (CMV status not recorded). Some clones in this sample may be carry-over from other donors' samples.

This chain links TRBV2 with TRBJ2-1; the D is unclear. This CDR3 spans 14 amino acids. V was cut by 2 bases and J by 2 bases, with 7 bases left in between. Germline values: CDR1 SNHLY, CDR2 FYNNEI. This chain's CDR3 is CASSEWTAYNEQFF. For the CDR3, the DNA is TGTGCCAGCAGTGAATGGACGGCCTACAATGAGCAGTTCTTC. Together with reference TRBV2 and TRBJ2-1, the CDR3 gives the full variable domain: EPEVTQTPSHQVTQMGQEVILRCVPISNHLYFYWYRQILGQKVEFLVSFYNNEISEKSEIFDDQFSVERPDGSNFTLKIRSTKLEDSAMYFCASSEWTAYNEQFFGPGTRLTVL.

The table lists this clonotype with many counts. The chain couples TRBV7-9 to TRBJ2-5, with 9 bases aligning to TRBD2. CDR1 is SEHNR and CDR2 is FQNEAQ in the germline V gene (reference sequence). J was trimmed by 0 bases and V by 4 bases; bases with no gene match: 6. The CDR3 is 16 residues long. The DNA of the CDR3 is TGTGCCAGCAGCTACGAGGCTAGCGGGGACCAAGAGACCCAGTACTTC. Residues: CASSYEASGDQETQYF.

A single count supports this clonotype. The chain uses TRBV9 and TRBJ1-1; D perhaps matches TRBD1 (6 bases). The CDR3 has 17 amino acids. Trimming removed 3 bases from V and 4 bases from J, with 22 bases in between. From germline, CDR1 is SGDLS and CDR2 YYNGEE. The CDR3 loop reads CASSARTGYGGGTEAFF. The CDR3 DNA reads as TGTGCCAGCAGCGCCCGAACAGGGTACGGGGGTGGCACTGAAGCTTTCTTT.

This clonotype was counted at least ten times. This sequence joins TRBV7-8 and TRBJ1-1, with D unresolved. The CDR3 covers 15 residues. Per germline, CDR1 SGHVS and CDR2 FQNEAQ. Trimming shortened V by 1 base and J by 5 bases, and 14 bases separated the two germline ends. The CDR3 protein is CASSLGLFGRTEAFF. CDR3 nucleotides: TGTGCCAGCAGCTTAGGACTTTTTGGGAGGACTGAAGCTTTCTTT. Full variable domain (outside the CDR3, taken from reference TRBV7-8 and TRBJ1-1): GAGVSQSPRYKVAKRGQDVALRCDPISGHVSLFWYQQALGQGPEFLTYFQNEAQLDKSGLPSDRFFAERPEGSVSTLKIQRTQQEDSAVYLCASSLGLFGRTEAFFGQGTRLTVV.

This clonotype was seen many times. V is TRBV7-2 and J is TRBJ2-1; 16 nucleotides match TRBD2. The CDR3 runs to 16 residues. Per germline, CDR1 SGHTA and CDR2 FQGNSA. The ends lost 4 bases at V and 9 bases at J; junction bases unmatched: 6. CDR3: CASSSGTSGGAGEQFF. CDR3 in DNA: TGTGCCAGCAGCTCCGGGACTAGCGGGGGGGCCGGTGAGCAGTTCTTC.

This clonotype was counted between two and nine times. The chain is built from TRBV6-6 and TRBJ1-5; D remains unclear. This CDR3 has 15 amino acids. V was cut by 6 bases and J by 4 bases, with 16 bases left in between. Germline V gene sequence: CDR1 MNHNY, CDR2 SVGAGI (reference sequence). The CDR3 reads CASSLSTGPNQPQHF. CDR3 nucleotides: TGTGCCAGCAGCCTTTCAACGGGCCCAAATCAGCCCCAGCATTTT.

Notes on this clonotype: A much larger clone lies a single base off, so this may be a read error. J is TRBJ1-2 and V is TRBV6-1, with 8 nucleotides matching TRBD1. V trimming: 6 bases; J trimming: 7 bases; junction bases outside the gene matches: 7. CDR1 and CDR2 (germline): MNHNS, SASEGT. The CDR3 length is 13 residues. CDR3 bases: TGTGCCAGCAGCCGACCGGGACAGGCTGGCTACACCTTC. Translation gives CASSRPGQAGYTF.

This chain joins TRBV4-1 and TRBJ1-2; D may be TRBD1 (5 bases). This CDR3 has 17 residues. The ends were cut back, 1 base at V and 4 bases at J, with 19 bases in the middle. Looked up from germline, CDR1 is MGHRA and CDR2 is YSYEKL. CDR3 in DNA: TGCGCCAGCAGCCAAGCACCCAGGGCTGGGGGAAGCTATGGCTACACCTTC. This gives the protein CASSQAPRAGGSYGYTF.

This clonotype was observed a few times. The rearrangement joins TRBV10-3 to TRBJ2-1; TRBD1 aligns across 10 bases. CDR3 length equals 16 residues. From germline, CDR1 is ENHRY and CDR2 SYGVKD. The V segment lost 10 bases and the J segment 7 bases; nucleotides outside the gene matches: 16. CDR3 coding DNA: TGTGCCACCCGGGAACCGGGACAGGGGCGATGGAATGAGCAGTTCTTC. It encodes CATREPGQGRWNEQFF.

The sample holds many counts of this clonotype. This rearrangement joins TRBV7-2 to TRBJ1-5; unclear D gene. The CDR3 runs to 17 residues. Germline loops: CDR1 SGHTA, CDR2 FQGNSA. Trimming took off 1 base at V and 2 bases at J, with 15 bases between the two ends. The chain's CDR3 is CASSLEGINWGNQPQHF. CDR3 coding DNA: TGTGCCAGCAGCTTAGAGGGAATAAACTGGGGCAATCAGCCCCAGCATTTT.

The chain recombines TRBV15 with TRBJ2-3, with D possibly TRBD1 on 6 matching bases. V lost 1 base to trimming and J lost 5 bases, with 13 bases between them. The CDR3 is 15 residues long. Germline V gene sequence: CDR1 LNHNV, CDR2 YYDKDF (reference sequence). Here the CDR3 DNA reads TGTGCCACCAGCAGAGGGACAGTCGTACGAGATACGCAGTATTTT. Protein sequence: CATSRGTVVRDTQYF.

The CDR3 bases are TGTGCCAGTAATCTCGACGGGGGCCTATACAATGAGCAGTTCTTC. Residues: CASNLDGGLYNEQFF. The chain carries TRBV19 and TRBJ2-1; D could derive from TRBD1 or TRBD2 (6 bases each). Per germline, CDR1 LNHDA and CDR2 SQIVND (reference sequence). V lost 7 bases and J lost 4, with 17 bases in between. The CDR3 contains 15 residues.

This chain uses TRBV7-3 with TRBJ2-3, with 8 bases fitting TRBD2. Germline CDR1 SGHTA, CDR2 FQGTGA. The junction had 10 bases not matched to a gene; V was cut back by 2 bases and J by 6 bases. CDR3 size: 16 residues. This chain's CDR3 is CASSLDPGGPPDTQYF. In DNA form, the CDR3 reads TGTGCCAGCAGCTTAGATCCGGGGGGGCCTCCTGATACGCAGTATTTT.

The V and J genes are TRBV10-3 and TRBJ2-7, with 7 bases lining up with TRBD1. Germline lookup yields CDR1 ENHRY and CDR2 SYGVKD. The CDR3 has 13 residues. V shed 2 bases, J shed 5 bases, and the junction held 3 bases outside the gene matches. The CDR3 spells CAISETGENEQYF. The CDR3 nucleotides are TGTGCCATCAGTGAGACAGGGGAGAACGAGCAGTACTTC.

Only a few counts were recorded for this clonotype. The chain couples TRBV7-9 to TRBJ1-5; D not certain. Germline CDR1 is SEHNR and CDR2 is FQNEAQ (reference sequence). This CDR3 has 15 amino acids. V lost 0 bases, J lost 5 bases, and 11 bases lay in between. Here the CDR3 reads CASSLASQRDQPQHF. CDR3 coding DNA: TGTGCCAGCAGCTTAGCCAGCCAGAGGGATCAGCCCCAGCATTTT.

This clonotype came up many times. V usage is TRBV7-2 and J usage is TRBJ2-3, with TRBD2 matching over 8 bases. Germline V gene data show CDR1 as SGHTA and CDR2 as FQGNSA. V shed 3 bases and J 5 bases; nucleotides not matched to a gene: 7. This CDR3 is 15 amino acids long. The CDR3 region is CASSLGGSGRDTQYF. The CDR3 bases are TGTGCCAGCAGCTTGGGAGGAAGCGGGAGAGATACGCAGTATTTT.

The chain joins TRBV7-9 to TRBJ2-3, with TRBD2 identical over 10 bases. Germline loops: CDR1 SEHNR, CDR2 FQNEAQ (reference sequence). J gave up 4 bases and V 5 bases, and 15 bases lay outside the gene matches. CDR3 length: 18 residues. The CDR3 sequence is CASSPPGGSSGGSDTQYF. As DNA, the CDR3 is TGTGCCAGCAGCCCCCCGGGGGGTTCTAGCGGGGGTTCAGATACGCAGTATTTT.

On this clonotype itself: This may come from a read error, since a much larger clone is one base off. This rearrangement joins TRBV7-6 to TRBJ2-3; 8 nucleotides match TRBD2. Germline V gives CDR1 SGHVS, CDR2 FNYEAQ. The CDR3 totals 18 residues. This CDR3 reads CVSSLAGSGARITDTQYF. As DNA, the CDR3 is TGTGTCAGCAGCTTAGCGGGATCGGGGGCGCGAATCACAGATACGCAGTATTTT.

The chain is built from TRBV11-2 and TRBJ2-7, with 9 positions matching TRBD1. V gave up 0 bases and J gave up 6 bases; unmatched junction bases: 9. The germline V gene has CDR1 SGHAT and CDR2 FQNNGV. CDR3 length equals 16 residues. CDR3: CASSLERTGDPFEQYF. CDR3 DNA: TGTGCCAGCAGCTTAGAACGGACAGGGGACCCCTTCGAGCAGTACTTC. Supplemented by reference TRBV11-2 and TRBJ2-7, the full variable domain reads EAGVAQSPRYKIIEKRQSVAFWCNPISGHATLYWYQQILGQGPKLLIQFQNNGVVDDSQLPKDRFSAERLKGVDSTLKIQPAKLEDSAVYLCASSLERTGDPFEQYFGPGTRLTVT.

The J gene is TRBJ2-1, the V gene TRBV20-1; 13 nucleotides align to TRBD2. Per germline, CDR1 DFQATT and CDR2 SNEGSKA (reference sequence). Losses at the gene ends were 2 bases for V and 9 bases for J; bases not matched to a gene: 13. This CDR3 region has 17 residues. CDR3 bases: TGCAGTGCTAGAAACCTGACTAGCGGGGGGTTTCGAGGTGAGCAGTTCTTC. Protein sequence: CSARNLTSGGFRGEQFF.